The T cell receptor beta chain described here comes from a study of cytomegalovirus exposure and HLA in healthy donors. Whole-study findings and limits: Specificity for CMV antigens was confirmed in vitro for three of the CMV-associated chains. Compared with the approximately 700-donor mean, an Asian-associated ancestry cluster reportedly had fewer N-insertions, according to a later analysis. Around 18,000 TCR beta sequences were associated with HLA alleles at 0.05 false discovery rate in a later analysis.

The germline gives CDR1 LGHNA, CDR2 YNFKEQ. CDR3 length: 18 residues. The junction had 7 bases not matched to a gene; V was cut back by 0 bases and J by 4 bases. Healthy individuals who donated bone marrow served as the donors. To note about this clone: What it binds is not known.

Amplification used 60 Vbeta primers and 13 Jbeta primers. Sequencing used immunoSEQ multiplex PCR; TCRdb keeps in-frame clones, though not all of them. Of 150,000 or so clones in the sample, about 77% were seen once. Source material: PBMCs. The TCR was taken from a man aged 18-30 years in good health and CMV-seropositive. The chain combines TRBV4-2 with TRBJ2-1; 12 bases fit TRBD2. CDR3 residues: CASSQDLAGGPRYNEQFF. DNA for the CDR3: TGTGCCAGCAGCCAAGACCTAGCGGGAGGGCCTCGGTACAATGAGCAGTTCTTC.